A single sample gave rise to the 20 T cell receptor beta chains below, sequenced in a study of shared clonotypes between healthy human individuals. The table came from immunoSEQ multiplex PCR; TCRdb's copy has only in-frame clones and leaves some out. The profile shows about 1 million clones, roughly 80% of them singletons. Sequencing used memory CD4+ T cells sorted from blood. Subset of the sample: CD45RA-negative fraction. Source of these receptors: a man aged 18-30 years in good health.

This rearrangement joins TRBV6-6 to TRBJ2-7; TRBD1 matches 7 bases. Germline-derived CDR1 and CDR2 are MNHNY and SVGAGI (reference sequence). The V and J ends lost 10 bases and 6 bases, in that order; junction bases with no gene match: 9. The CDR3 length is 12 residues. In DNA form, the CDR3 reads TGTGCCACTTTAGGACAGGTTGGCGAGCAGTACTTC. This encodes CATLGQVGEQYF.

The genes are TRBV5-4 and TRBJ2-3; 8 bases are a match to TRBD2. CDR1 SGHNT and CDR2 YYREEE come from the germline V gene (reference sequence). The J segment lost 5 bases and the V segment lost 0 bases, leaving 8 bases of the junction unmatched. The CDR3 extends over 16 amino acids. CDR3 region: CASSLDLAGRGDTQYF. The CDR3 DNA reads TGTGCCAGCAGCTTGGATTTAGCGGGGCGGGGAGATACGCAGTATTTT. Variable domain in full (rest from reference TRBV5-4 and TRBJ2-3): ETGVTQSPTHLIKTRGQQVTLRCSSQSGHNTVSWYQQALGQGPQFIFQYYREEENGRGNFPPRFSGLQFPNYSSELNVNALELDDSALYLCASSLDLAGRGDTQYFGPGTRLTVL.

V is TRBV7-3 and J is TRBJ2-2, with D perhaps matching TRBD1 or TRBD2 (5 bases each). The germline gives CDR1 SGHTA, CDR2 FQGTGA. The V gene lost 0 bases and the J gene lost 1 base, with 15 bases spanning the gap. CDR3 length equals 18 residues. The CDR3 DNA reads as TGTGCCAGCAGCTTAACGGGACGTACCCTAGGGAACACCGGGGAGCTGTTTTTT. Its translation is CASSLTGRTLGNTGELFF.

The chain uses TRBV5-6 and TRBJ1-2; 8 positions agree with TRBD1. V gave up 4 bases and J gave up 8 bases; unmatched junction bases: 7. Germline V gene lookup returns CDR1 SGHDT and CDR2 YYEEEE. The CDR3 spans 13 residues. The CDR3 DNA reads TGTGCCAGCAGCCTGCCGGACAGGGTGGGCTACACCTTC. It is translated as CASSLPDRVGYTF.

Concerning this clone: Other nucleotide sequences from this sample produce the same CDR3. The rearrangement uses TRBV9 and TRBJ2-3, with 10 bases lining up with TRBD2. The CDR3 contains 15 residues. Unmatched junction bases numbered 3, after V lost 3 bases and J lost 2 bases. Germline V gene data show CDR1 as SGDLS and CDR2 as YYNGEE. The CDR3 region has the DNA TGTGCCAGCAGCGCACTAGCGGGAATCACAGATACGCAGTATTTT. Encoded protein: CASSALAGITDTQYF.

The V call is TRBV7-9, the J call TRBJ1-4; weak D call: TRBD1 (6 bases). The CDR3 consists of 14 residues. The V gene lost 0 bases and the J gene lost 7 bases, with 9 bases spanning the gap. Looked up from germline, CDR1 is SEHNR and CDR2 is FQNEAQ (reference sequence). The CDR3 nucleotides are TGTGCCAGCAGCTTAGCGCAGGGGCCTGAAAAACTGTTTTTT. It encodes CASSLAQGPEKLFF.

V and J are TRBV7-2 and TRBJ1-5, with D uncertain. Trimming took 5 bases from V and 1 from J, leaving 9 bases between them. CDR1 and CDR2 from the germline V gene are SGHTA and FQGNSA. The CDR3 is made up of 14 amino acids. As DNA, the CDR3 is TGTGCCAGCAGCCCACCCCGGAGCAATCAGCCCCAGCATTTT. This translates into CASSPPRSNQPQHF.

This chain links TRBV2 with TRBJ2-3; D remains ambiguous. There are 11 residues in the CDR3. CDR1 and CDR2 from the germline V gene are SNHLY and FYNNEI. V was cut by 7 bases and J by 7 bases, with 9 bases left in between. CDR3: CASTATNTQYF. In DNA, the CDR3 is TGTGCCAGCACCGCGACCAATACGCAGTATTTT.

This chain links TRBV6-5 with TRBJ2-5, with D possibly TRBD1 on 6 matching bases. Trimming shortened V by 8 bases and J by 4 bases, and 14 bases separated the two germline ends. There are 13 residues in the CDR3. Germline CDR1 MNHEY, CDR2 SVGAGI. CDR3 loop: CASARGAAETQYF. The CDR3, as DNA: TGTGCCAGCGCCAGGGGCGCGGCAGAGACCCAGTACTTC.

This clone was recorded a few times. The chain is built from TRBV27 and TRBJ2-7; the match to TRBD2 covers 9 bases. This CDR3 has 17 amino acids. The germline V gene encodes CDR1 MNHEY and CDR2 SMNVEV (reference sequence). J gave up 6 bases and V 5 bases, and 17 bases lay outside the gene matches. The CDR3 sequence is CASSHPPPSGRFREQYF. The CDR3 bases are TGTGCCAGCAGTCACCCCCCTCCGAGCGGGAGGTTCCGCGAGCAGTACTTC.

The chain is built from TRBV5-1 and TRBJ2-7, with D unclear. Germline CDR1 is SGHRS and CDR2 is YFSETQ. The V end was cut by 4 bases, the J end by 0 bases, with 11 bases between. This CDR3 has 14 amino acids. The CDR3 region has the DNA TGCGCCAGCAGCCGTAACAGTTACTCCTACGAGCAGTACTTC. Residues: CASSRNSYSYEQYF.

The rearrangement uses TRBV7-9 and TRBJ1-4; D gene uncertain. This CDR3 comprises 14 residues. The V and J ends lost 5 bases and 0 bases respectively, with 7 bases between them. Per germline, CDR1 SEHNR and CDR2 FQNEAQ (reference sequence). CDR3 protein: CASSMSATNEKLFF. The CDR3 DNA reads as TGTGCCAGCAGCATGAGTGCAACTAATGAAAAACTGTTTTTT.

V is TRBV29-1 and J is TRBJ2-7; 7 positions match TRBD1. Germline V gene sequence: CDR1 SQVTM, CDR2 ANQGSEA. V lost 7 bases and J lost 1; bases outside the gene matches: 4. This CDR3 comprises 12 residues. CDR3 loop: CSGSTGSYEQYF. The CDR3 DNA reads TGCAGCGGGTCGACAGGGTCCTACGAGCAGTACTTC.

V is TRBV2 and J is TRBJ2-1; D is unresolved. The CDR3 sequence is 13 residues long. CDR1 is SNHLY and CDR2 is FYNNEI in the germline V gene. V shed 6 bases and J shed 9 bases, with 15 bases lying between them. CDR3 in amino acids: CASSAKPGGEQFF. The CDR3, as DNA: TGTGCCAGCAGCGCGAAACCGGGTGGTGAGCAGTTCTTC.

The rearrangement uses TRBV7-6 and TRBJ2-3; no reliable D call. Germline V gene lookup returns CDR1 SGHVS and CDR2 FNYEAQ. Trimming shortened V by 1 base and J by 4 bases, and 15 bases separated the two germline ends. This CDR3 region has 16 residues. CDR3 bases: TGTGCCAGCAGCTTAGATTCTGACCCAGTTTCAGATACGCAGTATTTT. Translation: CASSLDSDPVSDTQYF.

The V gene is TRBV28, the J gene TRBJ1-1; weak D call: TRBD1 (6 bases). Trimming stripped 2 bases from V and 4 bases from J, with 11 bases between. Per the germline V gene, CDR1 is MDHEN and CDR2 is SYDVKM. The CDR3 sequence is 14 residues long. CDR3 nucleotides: TGTGCCAGCAGTTTAAAAGGGGGGAGCACTGAAGCTTTCTTT. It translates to CASSLKGGSTEAFF.

This chain's CDR3 is CARGTGGNEAFF. The CDR3 nucleotides are TGTGCCCGAGGGACAGGGGGTAATGAAGCTTTCTTT. This chain connects TRBV30 to TRBJ1-1; 11 nucleotides match TRBD1. After removal of 8 bases from V and 7 bases from J, the junction contained 6 bases not matched to a gene. The germline CDR1 and CDR2 sequences are GTSNPN and SVGIG (reference sequence). The CDR3 spans 12 residues. Supplemented by reference TRBV30 and TRBJ1-1, the full variable domain reads SQTIHQWPATLVQPVGSPLSLECTVEGTSNPNLYWYRQAAGRGLQLLFYSVGIGQISSEVPQNLSASRPQDRQFILSSKKLLLSDSGFYLCARGTGGNEAFFGQGTRLTVV.

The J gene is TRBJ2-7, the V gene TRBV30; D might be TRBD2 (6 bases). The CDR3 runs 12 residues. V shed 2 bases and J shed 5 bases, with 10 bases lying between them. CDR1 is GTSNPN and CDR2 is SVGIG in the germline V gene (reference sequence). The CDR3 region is CAWSNWGDEQYF. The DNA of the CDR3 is TGTGCCTGGAGTAACTGGGGGGACGAGCAGTACTTC.

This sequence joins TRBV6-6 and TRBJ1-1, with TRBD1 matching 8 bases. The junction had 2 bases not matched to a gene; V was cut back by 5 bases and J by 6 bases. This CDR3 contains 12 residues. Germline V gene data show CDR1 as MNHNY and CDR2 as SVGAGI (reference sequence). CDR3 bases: TGTGCCAGCAGTCCGGACAGGGCTGAAGCTTTCTTT. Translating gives CASSPDRAEAFF.

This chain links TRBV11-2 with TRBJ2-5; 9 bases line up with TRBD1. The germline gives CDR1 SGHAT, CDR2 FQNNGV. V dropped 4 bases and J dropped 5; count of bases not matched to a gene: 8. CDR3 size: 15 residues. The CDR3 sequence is CASSSQGTGWETQYF. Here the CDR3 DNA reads TGTGCCAGCAGCTCACAAGGGACAGGGTGGGAGACCCAGTACTTC.